This T cell receptor beta chain emerged from a study of blood T cell repertoires in COVID-19. Looking at the study overall: Donors in the United States, Italy and Spain gave samples during acute or convalescent COVID-19. PBMCs, B-cell-depleted T cells, or T cells provided the cDNA or gDNA that made up the material.

Trimming cost V 2 bases and J 3 bases, with 5 bases left between them. There are 11 residues in the CDR3. Per the germline V gene, CDR1 is DFQATT and CDR2 is SNEGSKA (reference sequence). In the authors' workflow: By means of reference gene primer amplification, nucleated cell counts were estimated. Some clones are missing from TCRdb's copy, which holds only in-frame ones; the method was immunoSEQ multiplex PCR. Clone size and the V and J calls come from that table; the DNA yielded D and trimming. The sample has 200,000 to 300,000 clones, around nine tenths seen once. V and J are TRBV20-1 and TRBJ2-7; D call uncertain. The source of this sequence is a woman aged 55-75 years with COVID-19, enrolled during active disease. The sample comprised peripheral blood. The CDR3 DNA sequence: TGCAGTGCTAGATCTCTCTACGAGCAGTACTTC. Translated, it gives CSARSLYEQYF.